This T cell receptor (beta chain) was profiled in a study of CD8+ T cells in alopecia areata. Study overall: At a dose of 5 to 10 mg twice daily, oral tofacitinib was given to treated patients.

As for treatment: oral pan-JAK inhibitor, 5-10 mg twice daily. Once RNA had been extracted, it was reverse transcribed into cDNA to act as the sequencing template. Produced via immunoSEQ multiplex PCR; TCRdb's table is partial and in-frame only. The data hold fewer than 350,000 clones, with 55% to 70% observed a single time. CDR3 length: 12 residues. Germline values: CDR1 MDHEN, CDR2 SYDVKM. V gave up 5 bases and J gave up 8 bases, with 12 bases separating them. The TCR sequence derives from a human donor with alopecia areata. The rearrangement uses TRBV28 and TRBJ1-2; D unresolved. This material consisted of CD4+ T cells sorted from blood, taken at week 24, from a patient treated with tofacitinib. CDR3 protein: CASSVENLGYTF. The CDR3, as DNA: TGTGCCAGCAGTGTTGAGAACCTGGGCTACACCTTC.